This T cell receptor (beta chain) was identified in a study of early T cells in non-severe SARS-CoV-2 infection. This clonotype was detected many times. The CDR3 covers 17 residues. V gave up 1 base and J gave up 0 bases, with 14 bases separating them. Germline loops: CDR1 SGHNT, CDR2 YYREEE (reference sequence). TCRdb re-analysed the 5' RACE reads in MiXCR, keeping a single row per CDR3 protein. The sample shows 45,000 to 65,000 distinct CDR3 sequences, less than 9.5% of them seen only once. The sequenced material came from whole blood. The genes are TRBV5-4 and TRBJ2-1; D perhaps matches TRBD2 (6 bases). The TCR comes from an adult who was a healthcare worker with PCR-confirmed SARS-CoV-2 infection or an uninfected control (not recorded which). CDR3 amino acids: CASSLLAAGSSYNEQFF. The CDR3 DNA follows: TGTGCCAGCAGCTTGTTAGCGGCGGGGAGCTCCTACAATGAGCAGTTCTTC.